This TCR beta chain is from a study of T-cell memory formation after mild COVID-19. In the study overall: Largely donor-specific sequence clusters came from a couple of donors. Study-level findings and limits: Those CD4+ clones that contracted were mainly in CM and EM (CD8+ ones in EMRA). Day 15 to 85 contracting clones showed balanced CD4/CD8; later expanders leaned CD4+.

From 5'RACE with constant-segment primers came TCR alpha and TCR beta cDNA libraries that carried sample barcodes and UMIs. One entry per CDR3 protein, called by TCRdb with MiXCR from the 5' RACE reads. Of 350,000 to 500,000 distinct CDR3 sequences listed, about 20% were seen once; the top ten hold roughly 21%. The CDR3 contains 11 residues. Germline CDR1 and CDR2: SQVTM and ANQGSEA. The V end was cut by 1 base, the J end by 7 bases, with 7 bases between. This clonotype was counted at least ten times. Its target is unknown. This sequence joins TRBV29-1 and TRBJ1-2, with D perhaps TRBD1 (5 bases). The TCR was taken from a man aged 18-30 years who had mild COVID-19 (a few samples of this study predate the infection). Cell type and time point are not known. Specimen: PBMCs or a T cell subset sorted from them (not recorded which). The CDR3 nucleotides read TGCAGCGTTGAAGCTGGGGGTGGCTACACCTTC. As protein: CSVEAGGGYTF.